This TCR beta chain was obtained from a study of blood T cell repertoires in COVID-19. Looking at the study overall: The samples span acute and convalescent COVID-19 from the United States, Italy and Spain. T cells, B-cell-depleted T cells, or PBMCs supplied cDNA or gDNA.

Authors' methods: Amplification with reference gene primers provided the estimates of nucleated cell counts. The method was immunoSEQ multiplex PCR; TCRdb's version includes in-frame clones alone and lacks a portion of them. The DNA was the basis for D and trimming; V, J and clone size are from that table. In the table there are more than 250,000 clones, approximately 85% of which are singletons. This CDR3 region has 16 residues. Germline assignment: CDR1 SGHVS and CDR2 FQNEAQ. V gave up 6 bases and J gave up 6 bases; unmatched junction bases: 9. The sequenced sample was peripheral blood. The clonotype was recovered from a man in his forties or fifties with active or convalescent COVID-19. The chain links TRBV7-8 to TRBJ2-3, with TRBD2 matching over 13 bases. CDR3 bases: TGTGCCAGCAGTCCCCGGACTAGCGGGAGTATGGATACGCAGTATTTT. Its translation: CASSPRTSGSMDTQYF.